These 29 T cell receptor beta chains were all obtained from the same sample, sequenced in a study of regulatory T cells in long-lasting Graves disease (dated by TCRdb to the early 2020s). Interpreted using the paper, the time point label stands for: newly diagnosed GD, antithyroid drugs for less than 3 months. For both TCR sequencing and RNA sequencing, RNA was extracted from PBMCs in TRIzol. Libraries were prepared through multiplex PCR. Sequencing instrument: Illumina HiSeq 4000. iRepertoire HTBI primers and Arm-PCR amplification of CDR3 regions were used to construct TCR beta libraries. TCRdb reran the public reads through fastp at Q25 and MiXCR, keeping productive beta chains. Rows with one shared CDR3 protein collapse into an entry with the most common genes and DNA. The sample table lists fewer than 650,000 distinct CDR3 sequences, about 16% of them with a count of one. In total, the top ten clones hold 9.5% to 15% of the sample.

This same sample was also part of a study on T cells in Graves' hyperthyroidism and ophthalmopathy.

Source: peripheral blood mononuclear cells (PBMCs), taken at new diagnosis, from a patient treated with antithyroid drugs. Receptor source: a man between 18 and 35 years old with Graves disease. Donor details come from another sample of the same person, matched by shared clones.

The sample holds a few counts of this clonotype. Here the CDR3 reads CASSEWGHNSPLHF. As DNA, the CDR3 is TGTGCCAGCAGTGAGTGGGGGCATAATTCACCCCTCCACTTT. V and J are TRBV25-1 and TRBJ1-6, with D possibly TRBD1 on 6 matching bases. Germline V lookup: CDR1 MGHDK, CDR2 SYGVNS. With 3 bases removed from V and 5 bases from J, the gap between germline ends came to 8 bases. CDR3 length: 14 residues.

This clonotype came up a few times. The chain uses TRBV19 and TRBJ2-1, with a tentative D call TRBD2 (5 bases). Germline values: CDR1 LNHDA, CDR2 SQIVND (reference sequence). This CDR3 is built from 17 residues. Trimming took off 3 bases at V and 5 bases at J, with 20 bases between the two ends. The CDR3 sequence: CASSIYGTGLTNNEQFF. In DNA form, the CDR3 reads TGTGCCAGTAGTATCTATGGTACGGGATTGACCAACAATGAGCAGTTCTTC.

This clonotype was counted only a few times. CDR3 DNA: TGTGCCAGCAGTCTAAAGCGCGGGAGGAACTACGAGCAGTACTTC. Translating it yields CASSLKRGRNYEQYF. V usage is TRBV7-8 and J usage is TRBJ2-7; 8 positions match TRBD2. The V gene end was trimmed by 6 bases and the J gene end by 3 bases; junction bases not matched to a gene: 10. Germline loops: CDR1 SGHVS, CDR2 FQNEAQ. This CDR3 has 15 amino acids. The entire variable domain, with the rest obtained from reference TRBV7-8 and TRBJ2-7, is as follows: GAGVSQSPRYKVAKRGQDVALRCDPISGHVSLFWYQQALGQGPEFLTYFQNEAQLDKSGLPSDRFFAERPEGSVSTLKIQRTQQEDSAVYLCASSLKRGRNYEQYFGPGTRLTVT.

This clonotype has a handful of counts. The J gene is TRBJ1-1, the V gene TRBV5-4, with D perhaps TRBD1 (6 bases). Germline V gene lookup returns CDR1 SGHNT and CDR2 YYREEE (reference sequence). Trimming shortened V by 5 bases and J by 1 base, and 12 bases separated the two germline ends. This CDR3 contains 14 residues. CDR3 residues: CASRSKGGNTEAFF. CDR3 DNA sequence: TGTGCCAGCAGATCGAAAGGGGGGAACACTGAAGCTTTCTTT.

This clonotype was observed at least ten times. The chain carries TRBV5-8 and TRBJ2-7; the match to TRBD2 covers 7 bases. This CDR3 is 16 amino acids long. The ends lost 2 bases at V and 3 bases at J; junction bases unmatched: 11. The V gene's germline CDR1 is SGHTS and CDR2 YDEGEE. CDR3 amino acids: CASSFSPGLLNYEQYF. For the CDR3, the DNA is TGTGCCAGCAGCTTCAGCCCGGGACTATTAAACTACGAGCAGTACTTC.

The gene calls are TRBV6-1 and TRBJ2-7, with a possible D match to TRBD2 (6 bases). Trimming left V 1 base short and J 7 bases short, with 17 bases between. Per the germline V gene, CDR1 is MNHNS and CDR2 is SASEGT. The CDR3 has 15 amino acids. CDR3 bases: TGTGCCAGCAGTGAAGGTAGCGGATACTACGTGGAGCAGTACTTC. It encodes CASSEGSGYYVEQYF.

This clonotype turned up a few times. The CDR3 bases are TGTGCCAGCAAAGTCATTGGCGGGAGCGGGGATACGCAGTATTTT. Its protein product is CASKVIGGSGDTQYF. The chain combines TRBV2 with TRBJ2-3; 7 bases match TRBD2. Losses at the gene ends were 7 bases for V and 6 bases for J; bases not matched to a gene: 13. This CDR3 is built from 15 residues. Germline CDR1 reads SNHLY; CDR2 reads FYNNEI.

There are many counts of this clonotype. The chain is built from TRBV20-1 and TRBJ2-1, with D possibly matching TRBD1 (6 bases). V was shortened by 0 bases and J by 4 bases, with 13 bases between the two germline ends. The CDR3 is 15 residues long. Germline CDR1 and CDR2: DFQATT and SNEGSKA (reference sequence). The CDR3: CSARDKAGAYNEQFF. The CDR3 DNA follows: TGCAGTGCTAGAGATAAGGCAGGGGCGTACAATGAGCAGTTCTTC.

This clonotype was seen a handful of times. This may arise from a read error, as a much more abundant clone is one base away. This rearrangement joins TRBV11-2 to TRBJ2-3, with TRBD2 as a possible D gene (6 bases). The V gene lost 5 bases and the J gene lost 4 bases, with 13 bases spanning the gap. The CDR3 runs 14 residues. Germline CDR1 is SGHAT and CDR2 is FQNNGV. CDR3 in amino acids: CASSPTRQPDTQYF. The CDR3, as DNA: TGTGCCAGCAGCCCGACTAGGCAGCCAGATACGCAGTATTTT.

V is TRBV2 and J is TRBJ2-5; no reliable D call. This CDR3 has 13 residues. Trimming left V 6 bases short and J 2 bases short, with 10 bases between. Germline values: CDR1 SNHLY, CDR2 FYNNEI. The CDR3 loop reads CASSTLGQETQYF. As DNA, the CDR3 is TGTGCCAGCAGCACACTCGGACAAGAGACCCAGTACTTC.

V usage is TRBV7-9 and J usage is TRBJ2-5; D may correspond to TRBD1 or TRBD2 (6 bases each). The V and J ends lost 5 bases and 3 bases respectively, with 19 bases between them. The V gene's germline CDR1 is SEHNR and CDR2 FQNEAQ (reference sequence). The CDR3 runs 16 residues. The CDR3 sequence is CASSLLGGLGEETQYF. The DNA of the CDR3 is TGTGCCAGCAGCCTACTAGGGGGGCTAGGAGAAGAGACCCAGTACTTC.

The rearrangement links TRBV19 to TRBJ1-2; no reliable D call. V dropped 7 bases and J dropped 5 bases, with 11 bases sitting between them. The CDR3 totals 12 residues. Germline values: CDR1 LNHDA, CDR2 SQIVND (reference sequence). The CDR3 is CASTSLPYGYTF. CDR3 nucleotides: TGTGCCAGTACTTCCCTGCCTTATGGCTACACCTTC.

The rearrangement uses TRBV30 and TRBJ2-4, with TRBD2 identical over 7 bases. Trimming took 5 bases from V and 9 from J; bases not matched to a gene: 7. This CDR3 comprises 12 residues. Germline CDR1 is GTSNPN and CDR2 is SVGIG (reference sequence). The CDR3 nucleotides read TGTGCCTGGCTCGGGGGGTCGGGCATTCAGTACTTC. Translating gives CAWLGGSGIQYF.

The CDR3 nucleotides are TGCGCCAGCAGTCCCGGGCCGCGGGGTACCTACGAGCAGTACTTC. Residues: CASSPGPRGTYEQYF. V and J are TRBV10-1 and TRBJ2-7; D may be TRBD2 (6 bases). Trimming stripped 5 bases from V and 2 bases from J, with 16 bases between. The CDR3 runs 15 residues. Germline V gene sequence: CDR1 WNHNN, CDR2 SYGVQD (reference sequence).

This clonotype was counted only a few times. The CDR3 reads CAWSASTDTQYF. As DNA, the CDR3 is TGTGCCTGGAGTGCGAGCACAGATACGCAGTATTTT. The chain recombines TRBV30 with TRBJ2-3; no definite D call. Germline CDR1 and CDR2: GTSNPN and SVGIG (reference sequence). The CDR3 spans 12 residues. V was shortened by 1 base and J by 0 bases, with 2 bases between the two germline ends.

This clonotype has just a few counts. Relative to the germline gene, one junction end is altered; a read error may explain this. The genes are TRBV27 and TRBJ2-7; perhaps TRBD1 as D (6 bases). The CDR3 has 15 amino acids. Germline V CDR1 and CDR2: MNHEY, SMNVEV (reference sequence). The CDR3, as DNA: TGTGCCAGCAGTTTAAGGGGGAGTCTATCCTACGAGCGGTACTTC. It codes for CASSLRGSLSYERYF.

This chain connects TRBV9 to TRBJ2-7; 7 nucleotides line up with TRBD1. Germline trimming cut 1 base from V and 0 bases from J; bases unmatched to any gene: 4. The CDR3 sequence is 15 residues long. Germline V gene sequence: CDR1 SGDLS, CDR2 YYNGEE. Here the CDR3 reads CASSVSTGSSYEQYF. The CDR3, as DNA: TGTGCCAGCAGCGTATCGACAGGGAGCTCCTACGAGCAGTACTTC.

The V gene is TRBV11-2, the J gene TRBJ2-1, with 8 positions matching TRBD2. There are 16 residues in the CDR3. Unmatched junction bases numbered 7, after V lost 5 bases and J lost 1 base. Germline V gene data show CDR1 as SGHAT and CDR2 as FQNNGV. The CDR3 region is CASSRVLAVSYNEQFF. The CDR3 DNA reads TGTGCCAGCAGCCGCGTACTAGCGGTTTCCTACAATGAGCAGTTCTTC.

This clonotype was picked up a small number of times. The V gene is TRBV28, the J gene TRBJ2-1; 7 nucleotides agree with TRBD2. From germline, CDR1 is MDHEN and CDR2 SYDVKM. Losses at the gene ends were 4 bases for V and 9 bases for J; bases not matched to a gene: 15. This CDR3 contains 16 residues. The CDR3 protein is CASSSFFAGVRGEQFF. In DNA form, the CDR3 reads TGTGCCAGCAGTTCCTTCTTTGCGGGAGTTAGGGGTGAGCAGTTCTTC.

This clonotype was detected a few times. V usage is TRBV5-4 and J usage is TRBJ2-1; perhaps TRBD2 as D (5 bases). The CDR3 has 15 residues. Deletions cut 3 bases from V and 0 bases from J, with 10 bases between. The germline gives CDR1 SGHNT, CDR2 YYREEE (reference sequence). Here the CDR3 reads CASSSKAGSYNEQFF. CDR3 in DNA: TGTGCCAGCAGCTCCAAGGCGGGCTCCTACAATGAGCAGTTCTTC.

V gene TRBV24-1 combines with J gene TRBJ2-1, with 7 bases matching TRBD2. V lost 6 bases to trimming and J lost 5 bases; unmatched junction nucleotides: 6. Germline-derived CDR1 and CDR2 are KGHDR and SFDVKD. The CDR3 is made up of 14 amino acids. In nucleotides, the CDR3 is TGTGCCACCAGTCGAACTAGCGACGACAATGAGCAGTTCTTC. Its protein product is CATSRTSDDNEQFF.

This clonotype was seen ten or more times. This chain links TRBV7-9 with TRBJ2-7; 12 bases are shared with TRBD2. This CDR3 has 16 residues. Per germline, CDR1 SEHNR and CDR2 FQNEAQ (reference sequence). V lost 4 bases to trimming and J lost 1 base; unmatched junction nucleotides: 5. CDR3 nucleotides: TGTGCCAGCAGCTCCCCGACTAGCGGGAGTTCCTACGAGCAGTACTTC. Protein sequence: CASSSPTSGSSYEQYF.

The CDR3 here is CASSRGRGEHQPQHF. The CDR3 nucleotides read TGTGCCAGCAGCCGAGGCAGGGGTGAGCATCAGCCCCAGCATTTT. The V call is TRBV7-9, the J call TRBJ1-5, with D possibly TRBD1 on 6 matching bases. The CDR3 contains 15 residues. CDR1 SEHNR and CDR2 FQNEAQ come from the germline V gene (reference sequence). The V and J ends lost 5 bases and 5 bases respectively, with 16 bases between them.

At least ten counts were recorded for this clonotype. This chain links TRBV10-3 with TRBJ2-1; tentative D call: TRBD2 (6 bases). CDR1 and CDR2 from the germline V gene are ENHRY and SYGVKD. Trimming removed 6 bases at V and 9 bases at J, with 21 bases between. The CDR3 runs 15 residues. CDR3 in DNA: TGTGCCATCAGCCCAGCGGGTCGTTCATCAATTGAGCAGTTCTTC. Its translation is CAISPAGRSSIEQFF.

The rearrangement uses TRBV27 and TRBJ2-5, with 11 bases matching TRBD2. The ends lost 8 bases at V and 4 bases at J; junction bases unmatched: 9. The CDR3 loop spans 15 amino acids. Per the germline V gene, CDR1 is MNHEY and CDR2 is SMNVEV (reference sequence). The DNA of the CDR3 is TGTGCCAGCGGGTTGACTAGCGGGATTAGAGAGACCCAGTACTTC. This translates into CASGLTSGIRETQYF.

In DNA form, the CDR3 reads TGTGCCAGCAGCTCGTCCGGGCCTGGGAAGTACAATGAGCAGTTCTTC. Protein sequence: CASSSSGPGKYNEQFF. The genes are TRBV5-5 and TRBJ2-1; D gene ambiguous. Germline CDR1 reads SGHKS; CDR2 reads YYEKEE (reference sequence). With 3 bases removed from V and 4 bases from J, the gap between germline ends came to 17 bases. The CDR3 has 16 amino acids. Variable domain in full (rest from reference TRBV5-5 and TRBJ2-1): DAGVTQSPTHLIKTRGQQVTLRCSPISGHKSVSWYQQVLGQGPQFIFQYYEKEERGRGNFPDRFSARQFPNYSSELNVNALLLGDSALYLCASSSSGPGKYNEQFFGPGTRLTVL.

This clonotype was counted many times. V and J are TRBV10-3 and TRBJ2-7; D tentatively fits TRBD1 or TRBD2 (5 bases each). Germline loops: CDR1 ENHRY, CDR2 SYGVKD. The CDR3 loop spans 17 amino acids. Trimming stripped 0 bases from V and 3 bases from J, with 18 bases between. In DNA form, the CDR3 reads TGTGCCATCAGTGAGTCGACTCTAGGGACCGTAGGCTACGAGCAGTACTTC. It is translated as CAISESTLGTVGYEQYF.

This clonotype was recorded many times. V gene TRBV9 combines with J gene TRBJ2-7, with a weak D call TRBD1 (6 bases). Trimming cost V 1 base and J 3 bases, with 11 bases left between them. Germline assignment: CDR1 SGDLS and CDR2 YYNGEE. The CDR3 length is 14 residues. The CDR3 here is CASSVMGQNYEQYF. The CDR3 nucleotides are TGTGCCAGCAGCGTAATGGGACAAAACTACGAGCAGTACTTC.

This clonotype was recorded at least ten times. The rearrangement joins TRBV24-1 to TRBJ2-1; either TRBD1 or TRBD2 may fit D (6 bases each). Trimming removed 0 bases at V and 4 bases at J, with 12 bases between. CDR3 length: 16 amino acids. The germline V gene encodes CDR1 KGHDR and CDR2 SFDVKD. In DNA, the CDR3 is TGTGCCACCAGTGATTTGTCCGGGGGCTCATACAATGAGCAGTTCTTC. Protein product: CATSDLSGGSYNEQFF.